The clone carrying this TCR beta chain was counted between two and nine times. In germline, CDR1 is DFQATT, CDR2 SNEGSKA (reference sequence). V was clipped by 4 bases and J by 1 base; unmatched bases: 10. The CDR3 has 16 amino acids. This sample stems from a study of T-cell reconstitution after alpha-beta-depleted transplantation in children. Preparation of the TCRbeta library used unique molecular identifiers. MiXCR, run by TCRdb on the PCR reads, gives a single entry per CDR3 protein. Among some 600,000 distinct CDR3 sequences listed, 13% were seen once. This receptor was identified in a male patient younger than 18 who had a stem cell transplant for acute myeloid leukemia, so the T cells may come from the graft donor. The specimen was PBMCs, mostly from graft donor cells, collected 360 days after TCRalphabeta/CD19-depleted stem cell transplant. The chain is built from TRBV20-1 and TRBJ1-5; 7 bases agree with TRBD1. This CDR3 is CSAIPEGAKSNQPQHF. The CDR3 region has the DNA TGCAGTGCTATACCCGAGGGGGCGAAGAGCAATCAGCCCCAGCATTTT.